These 25 T cell receptor beta chains originate from one sample sequenced in a study of shared clonotypes between healthy human individuals. Measured with immunoSEQ multiplex PCR; TCRdb has only the in-frame clones, and not every one. Of about 2.1 million clones listed, 85% to 95% are singletons. It was CD45RO-negative cells, positively selected for CCR7, that made up naive CD8 cells, with terminally differentiated effector memory CD45RA+ cells excluded. Sequencing was performed on naive CD8+ T cells from PBMCs. The receptors here all came from a man between 18 and 35 years old in good health. Some clones in this sample may be carry-over from other donors' samples.

The V call is TRBV28, the J call TRBJ1-2; unclear D gene. The CDR3 spans 14 residues. Germline V gene sequence: CDR1 MDHEN, CDR2 SYDVKM. The V gene lost 3 bases and the J gene lost 4 bases, with 12 bases spanning the gap. The CDR3: CASSFWTAGYGYTF. Here the CDR3 DNA reads TGTGCCAGCAGTTTCTGGACGGCGGGCTATGGCTACACCTTC.

The gene calls are TRBV7-2 and TRBJ2-6; TRBD1 agrees at 8 bases. V lost 4 bases and J lost 0; bases outside the gene matches: 5. The germline gives CDR1 SGHTA, CDR2 FQGNSA. The CDR3 is made up of 17 amino acids. The CDR3 spells CASSSDRVFSGANVLTF. In DNA, the CDR3 is TGTGCCAGCAGCTCGGACAGGGTCTTCTCTGGGGCCAACGTCCTGACTTTC.

On this clone: Other DNA sequences in this sample translate to the same CDR3. The chain joins TRBV27 to TRBJ1-1; D is uncertain. Germline assignment: CDR1 MNHEY and CDR2 SMNVEV (reference sequence). V gave up 2 bases and J gave up 1 base, with 8 bases separating them. The CDR3 spans 14 residues. CDR3 protein: CASSLIGGNTEAFF. CDR3 DNA: TGTGCCAGCAGTTTAATTGGCGGGAACACTGAAGCTTTCTTT.

The chain couples TRBV7-9 to TRBJ1-2; TRBD1 aligns across 9 bases. Germline CDR1 SEHNR, CDR2 FQNEAQ (reference sequence). The CDR3 is 15 amino acids. Trimming cost V 5 bases and J 3 bases; bases outside gene matches: 7. This chain's CDR3 is CASSTGQGEDYGYTF. DNA of the CDR3: TGTGCCAGCAGCACGGGACAGGGTGAAGACTATGGCTACACCTTC.

This clone has only one observation. CDR3 amino acids: CASSSWGGDGGYTF. CDR3 DNA: TGTGCCAGCAGTAGTTGGGGGGGCGACGGTGGCTACACCTTC. V and J are TRBV6-1 and TRBJ1-2, with a possible D match to TRBD1 (6 bases). The length of the CDR3 is 14 residues. Germline loops: CDR1 MNHNS, CDR2 SASEGT. The ends were cut back, 5 bases at V and 7 bases at J, with 17 bases in the middle.

The chain carries TRBV27 and TRBJ1-1; D is possibly TRBD1 (6 bases). Trimming stripped 3 bases from V and 5 bases from J, with 13 bases between. There are 14 residues in the CDR3. Germline V gene lookup returns CDR1 MNHEY and CDR2 SMNVEV (reference sequence). CDR3 bases: TGTGCCAGCAGTTTTATAGGGGGTTCGACTGAAGCTTTCTTT. This codes for CASSFIGGSTEAFF.

V and J are TRBV10-3 and TRBJ2-7, with D perhaps assigned TRBD1 or TRBD2 (6 bases each). Germline CDR1 reads ENHRY; CDR2 reads SYGVKD. Trimming took 8 bases from V and 7 from J, leaving 12 bases between them. CDR3 length: 11 residues. Here the CDR3 reads CAIREGGEQYF. The CDR3 nucleotides read TGTGCCATCCGCGAGGGGGGAGAGCAGTACTTC.

This clone was counted a single time. The J gene is TRBJ2-7, the V gene TRBV7-8; TRBD2 matches 7 bases. Germline CDR1 and CDR2: SGHVS and FQNEAQ. The CDR3 length is 18 residues. With 4 bases clipped from V and 7 bases from J, the junction kept 22 bases outside the gene matches. CDR3 nucleotides: TGTGCCAGCAGCTCGCCACCGGTTGGGAGGGACCTTTTTGGGGAGCAGTACTTC. It specifies CASSSPPVGRDLFGEQYF.

This clone appeared a single time. The chain joins TRBV7-9 to TRBJ2-7; 16 bases agree with TRBD2. Germline CDR1 and CDR2: SEHNR and FQNEAQ (reference sequence). V lost 5 bases to trimming and J lost 3 bases; unmatched junction nucleotides: 7. This CDR3 is 17 amino acids long. CDR3 amino acids: CASSPGLAGGRDYEQYF. Here the CDR3 DNA reads TGTGCCAGCAGCCCGGGACTAGCGGGAGGGCGAGACTACGAGCAGTACTTC.

This clone has just a few counts. The sample holds other DNA sequences that translate to the same CDR3. The chain carries TRBV7-9 and TRBJ2-2; 9 nucleotides align to TRBD1. The germline gives CDR1 SEHNR, CDR2 FQNEAQ (reference sequence). This CDR3 has 16 residues. Germline trimming cut 5 bases from V and 3 bases from J; bases unmatched to any gene: 7. In nucleotides, the CDR3 is TGTGCCAGCAGCCACCGGACAGGGGTAGACACCGGGGAGCTGTTTTTT. It is translated as CASSHRTGVDTGELFF.

The gene calls are TRBV6-4 and TRBJ1-1, with D tentatively TRBD1 (5 bases). The CDR3 is 12 residues long. The germline V and J ends were trimmed by 2 bases and 6 bases, with 7 bases remaining between them. Germline V CDR1 and CDR2: MRHNA, SNTAGT. The DNA of the CDR3 is TGTGCCAGCAGTGACGGGGGGGCTGAAGCTTTCTTT. Translating gives CASSDGGAEAFF.

V usage is TRBV14 and J usage is TRBJ2-7; 10 bases agree with TRBD1. V dropped 3 bases and J dropped 5; count of bases not matched to a gene: 4. Per the germline V gene, CDR1 is SGHDN and CDR2 is FVKESK. The CDR3 spans 14 residues. The CDR3 coding sequence is TGTGCCAGCAGCCACTGGACAGGGGGGCACGAGCAGTACTTC. This codes for CASSHWTGGHEQYF.

V is TRBV6-1 and J is TRBJ2-1; D gene ambiguous. CDR1 and CDR2 from the germline V gene are MNHNS and SASEGT. CDR3 length: 12 residues. V was trimmed by 1 base and J by 7 bases, leaving 5 bases between them. Here the CDR3 reads CASSEVRNEQFF. Here the CDR3 DNA reads TGTGCCAGCAGTGAAGTGAGGAATGAGCAGTTCTTC.

The V and J genes are TRBV7-6 and TRBJ1-2; D is undetermined. Germline CDR1 SGHVS, CDR2 FNYEAQ. The CDR3 contains 13 residues. Trimming took off 5 bases at V and 5 bases at J, with 12 bases between the two ends. DNA for the CDR3: TGTGCCAGCAGCCCCGGATGGTTATATGGCTACACCTTC. This gives the protein CASSPGWLYGYTF. Variable domain in full (rest from reference TRBV7-6 and TRBJ1-2): GAGVSQSPRYKVTKRGQDVALRCDPISGHVSLYWYRQALGQGPEFLTYFNYEAQQDKSGLPNDRFSAERPEGSISTLTIQRTEQRDSAMYRCASSPGWLYGYTFGSGTRLTVV.

The CDR3 protein is CASSPTTVFTEAFF. In nucleotides, the CDR3 is TGTGCCAGCAGCCCTACGACAGTGTTCACTGAAGCTTTCTTT. This chain joins TRBV28 and TRBJ1-1, with D perhaps TRBD1 (5 bases). The CDR3 runs to 14 residues. The V gene lost 6 bases and the J gene lost 4 bases, with 15 bases spanning the gap. CDR1 and CDR2 (germline): MDHEN, SYDVKM.

CDR3 loop: CASSLADYGYTF. CDR3 DNA: TGTGCCAGCAGCTTGGCCGACTATGGCTACACCTTC. The gene calls are TRBV5-4 and TRBJ1-2, with no clear D. V was shortened by 0 bases and J by 3 bases, with 3 bases between the two germline ends. The CDR3 runs 12 residues. Germline CDR1 SGHNT, CDR2 YYREEE (reference sequence).

This clone was detected only once. V and J are TRBV27 and TRBJ2-1; TRBD2 agrees at 15 bases. This CDR3 has 14 amino acids. V lost 5 bases to trimming and J lost 10 bases; unmatched junction nucleotides: 3. Germline V CDR1 and CDR2: MNHEY, SMNVEV (reference sequence). The CDR3 region has the DNA TGTGCCAGCAGTACGGGGACTAGCGGGAGGGAGCAGTTCTTC. Translating gives CASSTGTSGREQFF.

This chain links TRBV7-2 with TRBJ1-2; D gene uncertain. This CDR3 has 15 residues. V lost 3 bases, J lost 7 bases, and 18 bases lay in between. Germline values: CDR1 SGHTA, CDR2 FQGNSA. CDR3 protein: CASSFDKASPGGYTF. CDR3 coding DNA: TGTGCCAGCAGCTTCGACAAGGCCTCCCCTGGTGGCTACACCTTC.

The chain recombines TRBV5-1 with TRBJ2-5, with 8 bases lining up with TRBD1. With V trimmed by 3 bases and J by 2 bases, 9 bases remained unmatched. The CDR3 consists of 16 residues. Germline V gives CDR1 SGHRS, CDR2 YFSETQ. The CDR3 loop is CASSWGVDRGQETQYF. CDR3 in DNA: TGCGCCAGCAGCTGGGGGGTTGACAGGGGACAAGAGACCCAGTACTTC.

The gene calls are TRBV15 and TRBJ2-5; possibly TRBD2 for D (6 bases). Per the germline V gene, CDR1 is LNHNV and CDR2 is YYDKDF (reference sequence). V shed 4 bases and J shed 1 base, with 10 bases lying between them. This CDR3 comprises 14 residues. The CDR3 region has the DNA TGTGCCACCAGCATCCCGGGACTCCAAGAGACCCAGTACTTC. Protein: CATSIPGLQETQYF.

V is TRBV6-6 and J is TRBJ2-5, with D maybe TRBD2 (5 bases). The V end was cut by 1 base, the J end by 4 bases, with 16 bases between. The V gene's germline CDR1 is MNHNY and CDR2 SVGAGI (reference sequence). The CDR3 has 16 residues. The CDR3 loop is CASSYYPVSRGETQYF. DNA for the CDR3: TGTGCCAGCAGTTACTATCCCGTATCCCGGGGAGAGACCCAGTACTTC.

This chain connects TRBV9 to TRBJ2-6; 7 bases align to TRBD1. The junction had 7 bases not matched to a gene; V was cut back by 4 bases and J by 0 bases. CDR1 is SGDLS, CDR2 YYNGEE, per germline. There are 17 residues in the CDR3. The DNA for the CDR3 is TGTGCCAGCAGCCTCTGGGACAGATACTCTGGGGCCAACGTCCTGACTTTC. The encoded protein is CASSLWDRYSGANVLTF.

The chain joins TRBV9 to TRBJ2-2; D remains ambiguous. Per the germline V gene, CDR1 is SGDLS and CDR2 is YYNGEE. Trimming took off 1 base at V and 7 bases at J, with 11 bases between the two ends. The CDR3 sequence is 14 residues long. The CDR3 nucleotides are TGTGCCAGCAGCGTACAGGAGTACCTCGGGGAGCTGTTTTTT. Translation: CASSVQEYLGELFF. Filled out from reference TRBV9 and TRBJ2-2, the complete variable domain reads DSGVTQTPKHLITATGQRVTLRCSPRSGDLSVYWYQQSLDQGLQFLIQYYNGEERAKGNILERFSAQQFPDLHSELNLSSLELGDSALYFCASSVQEYLGELFFGEGSRLTVL.

This CDR3 is CASSEAPGQNYEQYF. CDR3 in DNA: TGTGCCAGCAGTGAAGCACCGGGACAGAATTACGAGCAGTACTTC. The chain links TRBV2 to TRBJ2-7; 7 bases line up with TRBD1. The CDR3 sequence is 15 residues long. After removal of 0 bases from V and 4 bases from J, the junction contained 6 bases not matched to a gene. Germline V gene sequence: CDR1 SNHLY, CDR2 FYNNEI.

The genes are TRBV4-3 and TRBJ2-2; 8 nucleotides align to TRBD1. The CDR3 has 15 residues. Germline V gives CDR1 LGHNA, CDR2 YSLEER. Germline trimming cut 4 bases from V and 6 bases from J; bases unmatched to any gene: 7. The CDR3 coding sequence is TGCGCCAGCAGCCCGGACAGGGTGGGGTCCGGGGAGCTGTTTTTT. It specifies CASSPDRVGSGELFF.